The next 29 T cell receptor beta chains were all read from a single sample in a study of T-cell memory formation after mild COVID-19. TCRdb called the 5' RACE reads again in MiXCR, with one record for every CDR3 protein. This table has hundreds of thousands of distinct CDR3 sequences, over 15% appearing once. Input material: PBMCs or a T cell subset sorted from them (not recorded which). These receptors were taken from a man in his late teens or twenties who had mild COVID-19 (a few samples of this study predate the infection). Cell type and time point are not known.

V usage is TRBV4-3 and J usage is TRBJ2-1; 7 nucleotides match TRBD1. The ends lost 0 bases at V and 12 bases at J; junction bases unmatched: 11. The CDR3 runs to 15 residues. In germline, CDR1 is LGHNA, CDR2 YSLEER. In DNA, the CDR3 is TGCGCCAGCAGCCAAGATTCCGGGACAGAGGTTGGGCAGTTCTTC. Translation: CASSQDSGTEVGQFF.

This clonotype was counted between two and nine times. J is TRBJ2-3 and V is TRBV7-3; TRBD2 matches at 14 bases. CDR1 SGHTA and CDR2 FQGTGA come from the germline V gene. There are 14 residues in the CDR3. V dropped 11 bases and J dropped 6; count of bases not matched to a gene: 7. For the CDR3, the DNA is TGTGCCCCTGGACTAGCGGGGGGCTTGGATACGCAGTATTTT. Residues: CAPGLAGGLDTQYF.

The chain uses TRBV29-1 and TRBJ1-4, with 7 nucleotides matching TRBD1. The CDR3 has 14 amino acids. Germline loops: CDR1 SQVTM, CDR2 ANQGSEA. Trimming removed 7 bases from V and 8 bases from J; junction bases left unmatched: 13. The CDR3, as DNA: TGCAGCGCCACAGACAGGGTAGCGGGAGAAAAACTGTTTTTT. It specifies CSATDRVAGEKLFF.

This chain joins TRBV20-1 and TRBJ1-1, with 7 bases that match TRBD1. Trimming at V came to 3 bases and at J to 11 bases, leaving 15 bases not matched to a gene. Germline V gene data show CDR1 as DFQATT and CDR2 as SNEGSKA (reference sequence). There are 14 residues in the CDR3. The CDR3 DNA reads TGCAGTGCTAGTGTGCAGGGGGTGGCACAGTGGGCTTTCTTT. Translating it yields CSASVQGVAQWAFF.

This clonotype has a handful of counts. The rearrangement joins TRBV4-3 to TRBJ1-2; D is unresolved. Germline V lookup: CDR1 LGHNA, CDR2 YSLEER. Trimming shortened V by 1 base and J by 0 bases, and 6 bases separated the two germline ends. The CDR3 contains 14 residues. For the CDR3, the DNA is TGCGCCAGCAGCCAAGGAGGGACTAACTATGGCTACACCTTC. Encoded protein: CASSQGGTNYGYTF.

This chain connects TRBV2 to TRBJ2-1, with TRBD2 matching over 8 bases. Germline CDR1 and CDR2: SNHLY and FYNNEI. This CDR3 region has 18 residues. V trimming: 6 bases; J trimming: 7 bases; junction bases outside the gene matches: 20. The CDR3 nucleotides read TGTGCCAGCAGCCCCTCTCTCTCCGGGACTAGGATAGTAAATGAGCAGTTCTTC. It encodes CASSPSLSGTRIVNEQFF.

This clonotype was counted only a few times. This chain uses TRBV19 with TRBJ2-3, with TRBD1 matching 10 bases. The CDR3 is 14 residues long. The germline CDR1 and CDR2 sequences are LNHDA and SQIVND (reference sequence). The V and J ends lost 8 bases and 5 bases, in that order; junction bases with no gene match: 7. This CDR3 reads CASSDRGGIDTQYF. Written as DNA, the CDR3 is TGTGCCAGTTCGGACAGGGGGGGAATAGATACGCAGTATTTT.

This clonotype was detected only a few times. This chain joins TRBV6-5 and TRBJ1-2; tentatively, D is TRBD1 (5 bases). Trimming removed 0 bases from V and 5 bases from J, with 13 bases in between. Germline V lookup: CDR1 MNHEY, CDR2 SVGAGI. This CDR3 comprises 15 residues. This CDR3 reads CASSYSPSRGYGYTF. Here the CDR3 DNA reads TGTGCCAGCAGTTACTCCCCTTCGAGGGGTTATGGCTACACCTTC.

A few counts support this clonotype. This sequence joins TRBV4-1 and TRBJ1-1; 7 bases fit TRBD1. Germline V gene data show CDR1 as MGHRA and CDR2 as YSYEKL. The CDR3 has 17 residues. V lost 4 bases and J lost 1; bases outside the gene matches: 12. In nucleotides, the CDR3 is TGCGCCAGCAGCCTAGGGATCCCCGGACAGGCGAACACTGAAGCTTTCTTT. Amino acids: CASSLGIPGQANTEAFF.

For the CDR3, the DNA is TGCAGTGCTAGAGGACCTAGCGGGAGTAATACGCAGTATTTT. Amino acids: CSARGPSGSNTQYF. The chain recombines TRBV20-1 with TRBJ2-3, with 10 positions matching TRBD2. Germline V CDR1 and CDR2: DFQATT, SNEGSKA (reference sequence). This CDR3 comprises 14 residues. Trimming took 1 base from V and 7 from J; bases not matched to a gene: 5.

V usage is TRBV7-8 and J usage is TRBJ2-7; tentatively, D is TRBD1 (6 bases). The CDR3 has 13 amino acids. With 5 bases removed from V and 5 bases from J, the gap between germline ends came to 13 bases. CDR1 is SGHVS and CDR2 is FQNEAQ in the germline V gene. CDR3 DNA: TGTGCCAGCAGCGTCGACAGGTCAAACGAGCAGTACGTC. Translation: CASSVDRSNEQYV.

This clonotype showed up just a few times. The chain's CDR3 is CASSRGQGVTGELFF. Here the CDR3 DNA reads TGTGCCAGCTCACGCGGACAGGGCGTCACCGGGGAGCTGTTTTTT. The V gene is TRBV18, the J gene TRBJ2-2; 8 positions agree with TRBD1. CDR1 is KGHSH, CDR2 LQKENI, per germline. The CDR3 totals 15 residues. J lost 4 bases, V lost 4 bases, and 5 bases had no gene match.

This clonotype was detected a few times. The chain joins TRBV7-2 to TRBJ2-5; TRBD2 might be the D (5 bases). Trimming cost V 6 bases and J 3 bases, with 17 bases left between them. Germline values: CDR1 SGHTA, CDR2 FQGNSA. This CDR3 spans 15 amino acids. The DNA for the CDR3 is TGTGCCAGCAGGACTCGACTCGCGGGCAAAGAGACCCAGTACTTC. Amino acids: CASRTRLAGKETQYF.

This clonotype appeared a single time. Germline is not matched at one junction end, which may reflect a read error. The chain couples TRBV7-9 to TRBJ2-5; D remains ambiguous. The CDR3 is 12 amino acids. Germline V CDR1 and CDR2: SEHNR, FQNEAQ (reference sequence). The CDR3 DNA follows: TGTGCCAGCAGCCCTCGGGTTGGGCGGTTGGACTTC. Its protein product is CASSPRVGRLDF.

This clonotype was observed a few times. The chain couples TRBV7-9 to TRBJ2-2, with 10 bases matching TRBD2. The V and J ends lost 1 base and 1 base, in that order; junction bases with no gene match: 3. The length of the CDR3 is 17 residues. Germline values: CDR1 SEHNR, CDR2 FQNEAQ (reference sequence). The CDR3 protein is CASSLERGGLNTGELFF. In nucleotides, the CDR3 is TGTGCCAGCAGCTTAGAGCGGGGGGGCTTGAACACCGGGGAGCTGTTTTTT.

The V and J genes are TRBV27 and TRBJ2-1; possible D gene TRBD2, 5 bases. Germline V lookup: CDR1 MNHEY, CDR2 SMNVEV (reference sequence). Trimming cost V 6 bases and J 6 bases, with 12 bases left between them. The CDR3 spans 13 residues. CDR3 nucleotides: TGTGCCAGCAGCCCCAAACTAGGCAATGAGCAGTTCTTC. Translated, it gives CASSPKLGNEQFF.

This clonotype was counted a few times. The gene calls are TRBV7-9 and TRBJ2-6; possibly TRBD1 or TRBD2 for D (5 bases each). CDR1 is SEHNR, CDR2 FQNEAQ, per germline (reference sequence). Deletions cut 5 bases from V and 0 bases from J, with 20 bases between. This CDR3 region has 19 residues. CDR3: CASSIPGPAESSGANVLTF. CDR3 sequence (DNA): TGTGCCAGCAGCATCCCGGGGCCCGCAGAGAGCTCTGGGGCCAACGTCCTGACTTTC. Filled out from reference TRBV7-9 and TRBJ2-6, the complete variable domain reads DTGVSQNPRHKITKRGQNVTFRCDPISEHNRLYWYRQTLGQGPEFLTYFQNEAQLEKSRLLSDRFSAERPKGSFSTLEIQRTEQGDSAMYLCASSIPGPAESSGANVLTFGAGSRLTVL.

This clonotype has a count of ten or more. The CDR3 is CASSHAGKPYEQYF. CDR3 nucleotides: TGTGCCAGCAGTCACGCAGGGAAACCCTACGAGCAGTACTTC. This chain connects TRBV4-2 to TRBJ2-7, with a weak D call TRBD1 (5 bases). Trimming cost V 6 bases and J 2 bases, with 14 bases left between them. This CDR3 is 14 amino acids long. Germline CDR1 LGHNA, CDR2 YNFKEQ.

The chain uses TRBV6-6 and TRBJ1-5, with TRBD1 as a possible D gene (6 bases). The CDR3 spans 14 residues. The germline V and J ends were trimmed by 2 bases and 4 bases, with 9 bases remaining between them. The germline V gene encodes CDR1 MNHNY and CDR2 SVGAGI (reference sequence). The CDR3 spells CASSYRTENQPQHF. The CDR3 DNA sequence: TGTGCCAGCAGTTACCGGACAGAAAATCAGCCCCAGCATTTT.

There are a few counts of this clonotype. CDR3 sequence: CASGASRDTQYF. DNA of the CDR3: TGTGCCAGCGGAGCTAGTAGGGATACGCAGTATTTT. J is TRBJ2-3 and V is TRBV7-2, with D uncertain. Germline values: CDR1 SGHTA, CDR2 FQGNSA. The CDR3 loop spans 12 amino acids. Trimming took 8 bases from V and 6 from J, leaving 12 bases between them.

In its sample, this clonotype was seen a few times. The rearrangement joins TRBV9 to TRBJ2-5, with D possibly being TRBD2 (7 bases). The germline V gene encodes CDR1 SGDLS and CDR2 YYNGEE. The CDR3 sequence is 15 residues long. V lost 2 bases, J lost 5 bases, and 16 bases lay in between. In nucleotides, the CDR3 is TGTGCCAGCAGCGTCCGGGCGGGGGCGGTTGAGACCCAGTACTTC. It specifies CASSVRAGAVETQYF.

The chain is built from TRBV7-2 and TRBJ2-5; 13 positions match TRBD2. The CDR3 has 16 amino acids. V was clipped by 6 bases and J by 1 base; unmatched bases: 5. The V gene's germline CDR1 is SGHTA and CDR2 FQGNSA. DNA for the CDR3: TGTGCCAGCAGGCCGACTAGCGGGGGGATCCAAGAGACCCAGTACTTC. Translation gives CASRPTSGGIQETQYF.

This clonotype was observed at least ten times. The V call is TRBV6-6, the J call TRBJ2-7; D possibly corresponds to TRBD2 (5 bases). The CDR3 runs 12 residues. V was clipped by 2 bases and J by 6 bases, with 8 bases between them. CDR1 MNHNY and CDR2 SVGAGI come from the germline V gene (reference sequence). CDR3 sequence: CASSYVGGEQYF. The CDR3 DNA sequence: TGTGCCAGCAGTTACGTTGGAGGCGAGCAGTACTTC.

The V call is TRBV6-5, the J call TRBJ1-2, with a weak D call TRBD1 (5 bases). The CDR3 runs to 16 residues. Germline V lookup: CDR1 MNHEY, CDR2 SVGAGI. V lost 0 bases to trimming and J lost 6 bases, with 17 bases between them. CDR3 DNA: TGTGCCAGCAGTTACTCCGGGACGACTCATTTAAATGGCTACACCTTC. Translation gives CASSYSGTTHLNGYTF.

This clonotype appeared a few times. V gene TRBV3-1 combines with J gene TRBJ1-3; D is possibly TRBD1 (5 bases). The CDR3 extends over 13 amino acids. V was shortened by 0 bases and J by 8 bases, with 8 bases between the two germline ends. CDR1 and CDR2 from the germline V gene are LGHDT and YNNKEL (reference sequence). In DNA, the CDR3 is TGTGCCAGCAGCCAAGAGGGGCGAGACACCATATATTTT. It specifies CASSQEGRDTIYF.

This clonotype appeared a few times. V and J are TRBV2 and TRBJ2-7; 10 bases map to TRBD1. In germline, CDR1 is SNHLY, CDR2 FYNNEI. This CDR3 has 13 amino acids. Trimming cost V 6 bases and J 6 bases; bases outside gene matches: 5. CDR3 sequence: CASSAGTGVEQYF. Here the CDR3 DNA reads TGTGCCAGCAGCGCCGGGACAGGGGTCGAGCAGTACTTC.

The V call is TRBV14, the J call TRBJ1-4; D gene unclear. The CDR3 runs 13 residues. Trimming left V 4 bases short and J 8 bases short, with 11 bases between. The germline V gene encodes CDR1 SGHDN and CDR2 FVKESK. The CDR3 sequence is CASSRGSSEKLFF. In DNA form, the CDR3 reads TGTGCCAGCAGCCGAGGATCAAGCGAAAAACTGTTTTTT.

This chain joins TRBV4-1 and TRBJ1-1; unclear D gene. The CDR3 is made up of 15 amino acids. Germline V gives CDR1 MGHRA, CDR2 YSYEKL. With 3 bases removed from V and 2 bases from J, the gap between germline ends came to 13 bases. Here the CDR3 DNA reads TGCGCCAGCAGCCACCTTCTCCGGGGAAACACTGAAGCTTTCTTT. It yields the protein CASSHLLRGNTEAFF.

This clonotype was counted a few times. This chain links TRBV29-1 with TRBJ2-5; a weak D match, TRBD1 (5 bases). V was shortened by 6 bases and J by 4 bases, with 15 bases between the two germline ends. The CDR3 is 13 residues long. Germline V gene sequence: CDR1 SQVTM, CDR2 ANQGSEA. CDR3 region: CSVAHAGLETQYF. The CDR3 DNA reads TGCAGCGTGGCCCACGCAGGGCTAGAGACCCAGTACTTC.